Sequencing of this T cell receptor (beta chain) was carried out in a study of T cell changes during pregnancy in multiple sclerosis. Produced via immunoSEQ multiplex PCR; TCRdb's table is partial and in-frame only. The repertoire has roughly 58,000 clones, under 95% of them found once; the top ten carry around 3.3%. Specimen: CD8+ T cells from peripheral blood mononuclear cells, collected before pregnancy. This receptor was taken from a female donor with multiple sclerosis, enrolled in a pregnancy study.

The DNA of the CDR3 is TGTGCCAGCAGCCAAGGCCCCTCGTGGGAGGGAGGAACTAATGAAAAACTGTTTTTT. Translated, it gives CASSQGPSWEGGTNEKLFF. V usage is TRBV4-2 and J usage is TRBJ1-4; no reliable D call. V was pared by 1 base and J by 1 base, with 19 bases between. The CDR3 contains 19 residues. Germline V gene sequence: CDR1 LGHNA, CDR2 YNFKEQ.